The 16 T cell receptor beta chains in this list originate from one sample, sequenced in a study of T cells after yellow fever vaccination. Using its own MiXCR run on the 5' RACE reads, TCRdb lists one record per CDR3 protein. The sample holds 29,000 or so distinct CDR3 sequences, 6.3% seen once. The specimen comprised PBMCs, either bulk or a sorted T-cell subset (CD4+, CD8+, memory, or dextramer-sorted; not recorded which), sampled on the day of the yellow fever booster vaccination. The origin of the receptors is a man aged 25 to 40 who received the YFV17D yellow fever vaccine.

CDR3 DNA sequence: TGTGCCAGCTCACCGGACAGGGGGTACGAAAAACTGTTTTTT. Protein product: CASSPDRGYEKLFF. This chain links TRBV18 with TRBJ1-4, with 10 bases fitting TRBD1. Per germline, CDR1 KGHSH and CDR2 LQKENI. With 3 bases clipped from V and 8 bases from J, the junction kept 3 bases outside the gene matches. CDR3 length: 14 amino acids.

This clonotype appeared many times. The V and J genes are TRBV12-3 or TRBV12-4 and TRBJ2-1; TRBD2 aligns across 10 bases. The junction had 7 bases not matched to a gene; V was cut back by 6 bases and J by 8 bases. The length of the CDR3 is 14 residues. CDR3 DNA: TGTGCCAGCAGATCTAGCGGGAGCGTATATGAGCAGTTCTTC. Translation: CASRSSGSVYEQFF.

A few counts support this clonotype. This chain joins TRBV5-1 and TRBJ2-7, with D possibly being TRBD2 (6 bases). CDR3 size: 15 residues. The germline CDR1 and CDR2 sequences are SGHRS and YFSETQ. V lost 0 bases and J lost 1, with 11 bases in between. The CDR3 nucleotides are TGCGCCAGCAGCTTGGGTCTAGCGCCGTCCTACGAGCAGTACTTC. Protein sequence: CASSLGLAPSYEQYF.

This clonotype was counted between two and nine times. The CDR3 spells CASSEPYVAGVSYEQYF. The DNA for the CDR3 is TGCGCCAGCAGTGAGCCCTATGTAGCGGGAGTGTCCTACGAGCAGTACTTC. The genes are TRBV10-2 and TRBJ2-7; 9 nucleotides match TRBD2. This CDR3 is built from 17 residues. Germline V gene data show CDR1 as WSHSY and CDR2 as SAAADI. The V segment lost 2 bases and the J segment 1 base; nucleotides outside the gene matches: 9.

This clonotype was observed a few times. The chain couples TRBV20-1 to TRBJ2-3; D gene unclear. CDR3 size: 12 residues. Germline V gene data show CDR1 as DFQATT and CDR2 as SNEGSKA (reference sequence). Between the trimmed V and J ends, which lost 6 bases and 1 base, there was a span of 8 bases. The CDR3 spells CSARGGTDTQYF. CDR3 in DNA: TGCAGTGCCCGAGGAGGCACAGATACGCAGTATTTT.

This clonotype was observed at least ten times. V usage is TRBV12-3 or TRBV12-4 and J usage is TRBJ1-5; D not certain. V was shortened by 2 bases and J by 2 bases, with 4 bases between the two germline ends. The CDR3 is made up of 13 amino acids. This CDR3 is CASSLLRNQPQHF. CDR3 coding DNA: TGTGCCAGCAGTTTACTCCGCAATCAGCCCCAGCATTTT.

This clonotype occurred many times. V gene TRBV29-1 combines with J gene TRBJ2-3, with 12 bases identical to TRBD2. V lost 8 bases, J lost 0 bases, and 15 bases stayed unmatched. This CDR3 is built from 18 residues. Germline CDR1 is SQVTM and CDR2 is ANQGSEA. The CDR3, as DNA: TGCAGCCTGGTTTGGGCTAGCGGGAGGGTTGGAAGCACAGATACGCAGTATTTT. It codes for CSLVWASGRVGSTDTQYF.

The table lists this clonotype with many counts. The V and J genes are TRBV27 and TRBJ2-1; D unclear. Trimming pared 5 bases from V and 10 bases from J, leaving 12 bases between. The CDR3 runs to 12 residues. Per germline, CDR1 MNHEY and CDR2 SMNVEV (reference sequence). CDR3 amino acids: CASSPMMGEQFF. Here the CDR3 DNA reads TGTGCCAGCAGTCCCATGATGGGAGAGCAGTTCTTC.

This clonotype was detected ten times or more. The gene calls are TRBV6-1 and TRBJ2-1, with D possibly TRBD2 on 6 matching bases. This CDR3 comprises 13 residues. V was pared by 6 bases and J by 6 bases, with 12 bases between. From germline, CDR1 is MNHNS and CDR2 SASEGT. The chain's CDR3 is CASRSGYLNEQFF. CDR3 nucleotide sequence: TGTGCCAGCAGAAGCGGGTACCTCAATGAGCAGTTCTTC.

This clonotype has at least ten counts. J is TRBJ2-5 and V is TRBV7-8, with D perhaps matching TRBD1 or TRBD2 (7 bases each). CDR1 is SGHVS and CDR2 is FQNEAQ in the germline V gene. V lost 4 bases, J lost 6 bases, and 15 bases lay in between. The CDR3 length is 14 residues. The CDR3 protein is CASSSQGGIQTQYF. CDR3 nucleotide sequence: TGTGCCAGCAGCTCCCAGGGGGGGATTCAGACCCAGTACTTC.

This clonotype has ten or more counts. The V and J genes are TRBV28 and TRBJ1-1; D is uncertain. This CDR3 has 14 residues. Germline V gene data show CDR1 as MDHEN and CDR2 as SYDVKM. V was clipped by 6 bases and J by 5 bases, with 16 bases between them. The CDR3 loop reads CASSLAGRKTEAFF. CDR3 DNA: TGTGCCAGCAGCCTGGCTGGGAGGAAGACTGAAGCTTTCTTT.

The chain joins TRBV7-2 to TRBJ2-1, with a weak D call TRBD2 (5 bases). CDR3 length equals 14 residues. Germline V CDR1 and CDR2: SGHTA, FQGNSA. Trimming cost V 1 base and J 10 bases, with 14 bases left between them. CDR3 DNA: TGTGCCAGCAGCTTAGGGGAGAGGTGGGAAGAGCAGTTCTTC. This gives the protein CASSLGERWEEQFF.

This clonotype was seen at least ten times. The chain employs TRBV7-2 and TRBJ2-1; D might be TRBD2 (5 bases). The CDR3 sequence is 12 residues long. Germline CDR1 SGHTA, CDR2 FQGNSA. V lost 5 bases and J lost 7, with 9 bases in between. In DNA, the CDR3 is TGTGCCAGCAGCCGGACTGAAAATGAGCAGTTCTTC. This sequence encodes CASSRTENEQFF.

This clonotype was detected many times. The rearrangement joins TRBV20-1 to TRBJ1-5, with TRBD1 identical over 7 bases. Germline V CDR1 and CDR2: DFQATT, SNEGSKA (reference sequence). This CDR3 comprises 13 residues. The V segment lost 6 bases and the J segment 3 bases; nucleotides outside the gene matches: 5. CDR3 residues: CSAHRGLNQPQHF. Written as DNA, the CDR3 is TGCAGTGCCCACAGGGGCCTCAATCAGCCCCAGCATTTT.

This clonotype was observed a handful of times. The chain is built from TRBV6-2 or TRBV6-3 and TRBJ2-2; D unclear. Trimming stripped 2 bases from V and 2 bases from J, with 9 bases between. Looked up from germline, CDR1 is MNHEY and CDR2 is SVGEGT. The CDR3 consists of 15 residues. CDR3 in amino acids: CASSYLATNTGELFF. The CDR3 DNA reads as TGTGCCAGCAGTTACCTGGCGACCAACACCGGGGAGCTGTTTTTT.

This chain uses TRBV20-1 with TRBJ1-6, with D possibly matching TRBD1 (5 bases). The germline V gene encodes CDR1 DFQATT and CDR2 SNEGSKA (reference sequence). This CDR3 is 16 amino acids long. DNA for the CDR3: TGCTGCGTCTGGGGCCAGGCTGACATCTATAATTCACCCCTCCACTTT. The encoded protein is CCVWGQADIYNSPLHF.